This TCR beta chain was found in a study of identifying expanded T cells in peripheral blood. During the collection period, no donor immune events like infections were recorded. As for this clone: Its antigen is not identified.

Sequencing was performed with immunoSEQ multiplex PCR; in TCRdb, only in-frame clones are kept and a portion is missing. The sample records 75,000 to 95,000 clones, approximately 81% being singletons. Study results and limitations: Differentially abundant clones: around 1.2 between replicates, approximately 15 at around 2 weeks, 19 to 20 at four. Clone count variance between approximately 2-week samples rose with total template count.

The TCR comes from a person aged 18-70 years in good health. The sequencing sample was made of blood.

The CDR3 loop is CAWSVLGENTGELFF. CDR3 coding DNA: TGTGCCTGGAGTGTACTTGGGGAGAACACCGGGGAGCTGTTTTTT. The chain carries TRBV30 and TRBJ2-2; D gene unclear. The V gene lost 0 bases and the J gene lost 1 base, with 9 bases spanning the gap. CDR3 length: 15 residues. Germline V CDR1 and CDR2: GTSNPN, SVGIG (reference sequence).